Below are 24 T cell receptor beta chains sequenced from a single sample in a study of Graves' ophthalmopathy and Graves' hyperthyroidism. Researchers took RNA transcripts and amplified TCR beta CDR3 regions from them. First-round RT-PCR employed HTBI primers, with a second-round multiplex PCR after it. TCRdb recomputed calls from the multiplex PCR reads with MiXCR, one row per CDR3 protein. Altogether hundreds of thousands of distinct CDR3 sequences are present, roughly 20% being singletons, with the ten largest covering approximately 6.9%. The sample comprised peripheral blood. These TCRs come from a woman younger than 35 with stable Graves' hyperthyroidism. Some clones in this sample may be carry-over from other donors' samples.

The sample holds many counts of this clonotype. This chain links TRBV19 with TRBJ1-2; TRBD1 agrees at 11 bases. The CDR3 loop spans 14 amino acids. V trimming: 8 bases; J trimming: 5 bases; junction bases outside the gene matches: 7. Germline V CDR1 and CDR2: LNHDA, SQIVND (reference sequence). DNA for the CDR3: TGTGCCAGTGCCGGGACAGGGGGGAATTATGGCTACACCTTC. Residues: CASAGTGGNYGYTF.

This chain connects TRBV27 to TRBJ1-2; TRBD1 agrees at 10 bases. Germline V lookup: CDR1 MNHEY, CDR2 SMNVEV (reference sequence). Losses at the gene ends were 5 bases for V and 1 base for J; bases not matched to a gene: 7. The CDR3 spans 16 residues. Here the CDR3 DNA reads TGTGCCAGCAGTGCGACAGGGGGCGCTTATAACTATGGCTACACCTTC. Its translation: CASSATGGAYNYGYTF.

The chain is built from TRBV28 and TRBJ2-5, with D unclear. The germline V gene encodes CDR1 MDHEN and CDR2 SYDVKM. The CDR3 spans 14 residues. The V end lost 2 bases, the J end lost 7 bases, and 14 bases lay between the germline ends. In DNA form, the CDR3 reads TGTGCCAGCAGTTTAACGGCGCTAGTGTGGACCCAGTACTTC. Amino acid sequence: CASSLTALVWTQYF.

This clonotype has at least ten counts. The rearrangement links TRBV9 to TRBJ1-6; the D is unclear. The germline V and J ends were trimmed by 2 bases and 2 bases, with 5 bases remaining between them. Germline V gives CDR1 SGDLS, CDR2 YYNGEE. The CDR3 has 14 amino acids. CDR3 in amino acids: CASSVAAYNSPLHF. For the CDR3, the DNA is TGTGCCAGCAGCGTCGCAGCCTATAATTCACCCCTCCACTTT.

J is TRBJ2-5 and V is TRBV28; the D gene could be TRBD1 or TRBD2 (5 bases each). CDR1 MDHEN and CDR2 SYDVKM come from the germline V gene. The CDR3 is made up of 15 amino acids. The V end lost 4 bases, the J end lost 3 bases, and 15 bases lay between the germline ends. The CDR3 sequence is CASSSGTEYKETQYF. The CDR3 DNA follows: TGTGCCAGCAGTTCCGGGACGGAGTACAAAGAGACCCAGTACTTC.

At least ten counts were recorded for this clonotype. The V gene is TRBV5-5, the J gene TRBJ2-7; D remains unclear. The V end lost 2 bases, the J end lost 2 bases, and 8 bases lay between the germline ends. Germline V gene data show CDR1 as SGHKS and CDR2 as YYEKEE (reference sequence). The CDR3 covers 13 residues. The CDR3 sequence: CASSFRETYEQYF. In DNA form, the CDR3 reads TGTGCCAGCAGCTTTAGGGAAACCTACGAGCAGTACTTC.

The sample holds a few counts of this clonotype. This rearrangement joins TRBV3-1 to TRBJ2-7, with 7 bases identical to TRBD1. With V trimmed by 4 bases and J by 6 bases, 12 bases remained unmatched. Germline V gives CDR1 LGHDT, CDR2 YNNKEL (reference sequence). The length of the CDR3 is 15 residues. CDR3 protein: CASSPLRTGESEQYF. For the CDR3, the DNA is TGTGCCAGCAGCCCCCTCCGGACAGGTGAGAGCGAGCAGTACTTC.

In this sample, this clonotype turned up many times. V is TRBV24-1 and J is TRBJ1-2, with TRBD1 matching 8 bases. V lost 4 bases, J lost 7 bases, and 7 bases stayed unmatched. The CDR3 extends over 14 amino acids. Germline CDR1 reads KGHDR; CDR2 reads SFDVKD. Written as DNA, the CDR3 is TGTGCCACCAGTGACCTGGACAGGGACATTGGCTACACCTTC. Amino acids: CATSDLDRDIGYTF.

This clonotype was detected many times. The gene calls are TRBV6-5 and TRBJ1-1; 8 positions agree with TRBD1. Trimming cost V 0 bases and J 1 base; bases outside gene matches: 4. The CDR3 has 16 residues. Germline V lookup: CDR1 MNHEY, CDR2 SVGAGI. The CDR3 DNA is TGTGCCAGCAGTTACTCCGGGACAGGTCCGAACACTGAAGCTTTCTTT. Translating it yields CASSYSGTGPNTEAFF.

On this clonotype: A much larger clone differs by one base, so this may be a read error. Because the CDR3 is missing its conserved closing phenylalanine or tryptophan, this is likely a read error. The chain combines TRBV12-3 or TRBV12-4 with TRBJ1-2, with a possible D match to TRBD1 (6 bases). The CDR3 is 16 residues long. V shed 2 bases and J shed 1 base, with 14 bases lying between them. The CDR3 DNA reads TGTGCCAGCAGTTTATCGGGGGGCGCCGATAACTATGGCTACACCGTC. Its protein is CASSLSGGADNYGYTV.

This clonotype occurred many times. The V and J genes are TRBV20-1 and TRBJ2-5, with 7 positions matching TRBD2. This CDR3 comprises 12 residues. The germline gives CDR1 DFQATT, CDR2 SNEGSKA (reference sequence). The V segment lost 4 bases and the J segment 5 bases; nucleotides outside the gene matches: 4. The CDR3 DNA reads as TGCAGTGCTATTGGGGGGGGTGAGACCCAGTACTTC. Amino acid sequence: CSAIGGGETQYF.

The chain joins TRBV11-2 to TRBJ2-6; no clear D gene. Per germline, CDR1 SGHAT and CDR2 FQNNGV. CDR3 length: 14 residues. V was cut by 7 bases and J by 0 bases, with 7 bases left in between. In nucleotides, the CDR3 is TGTGCCAGCATCCACTACTCTGGGGCCAACGTCCTGACTTTC. Its protein product is CASIHYSGANVLTF.

The V and J genes are TRBV6-2 or TRBV6-3 and TRBJ2-7, with 10 bases that match TRBD2. Germline CDR1 and CDR2: MNHEY and SVGEGT. There are 14 residues in the CDR3. J lost 4 bases, V lost 7 bases, and 7 bases had no gene match. CDR3 nucleotide sequence: TGTGCCAGCACTCTAGCGGGAGATATGTACGAGCAGTACTTC. It translates to CASTLAGDMYEQYF.

This clonotype came up many times. The V gene is TRBV6-1, the J gene TRBJ2-2; D not certain. The CDR3 extends over 15 amino acids. V shed 2 bases and J shed 2 bases, with 9 bases lying between them. Per the germline V gene, CDR1 is MNHNS and CDR2 is SASEGT. This chain's CDR3 is CASSERGSNTGELFF. Written as DNA, the CDR3 is TGTGCCAGCAGTGAAAGAGGCAGTAACACCGGGGAGCTGTTTTTT.

This clonotype was observed many times. This chain links TRBV19 with TRBJ1-2; D is perhaps TRBD1 (6 bases). The CDR3 extends over 16 amino acids. Germline CDR1 LNHDA, CDR2 SQIVND (reference sequence). The ends were cut back, 3 bases at V and 7 bases at J, with 21 bases in the middle. The DNA of the CDR3 is TGTGCCAGTAGTATTCATACCCTCGGACAGCGGAGTGGCTACACCTTC. Translated, it gives CASSIHTLGQRSGYTF.

This clonotype was seen many times. The chain is built from TRBV28 and TRBJ1-1; TRBD1 might be the D (5 bases). In germline, CDR1 is MDHEN, CDR2 SYDVKM. Trimming took off 11 bases at V and 4 bases at J, with 17 bases between the two ends. The CDR3 has 13 amino acids. In DNA, the CDR3 is TGTGCCGGACAACCAGGGCATGCCACTGAAGCTTTCTTT. Translation gives CAGQPGHATEAFF.

Many counts were recorded for this clonotype. As DNA, the CDR3 is TGCGCCAGCAGCTTGGCCGCAGGGCTGAACTATGGCTACACCTTC. Translating it yields CASSLAAGLNYGYTF. The chain uses TRBV5-1 and TRBJ1-2; tentatively, D is TRBD1 (5 bases). The V gene lost 0 bases and the J gene lost 2 bases, with 11 bases spanning the gap. CDR1 is SGHRS and CDR2 is YFSETQ in the germline V gene. This CDR3 contains 15 residues. Filled out from reference TRBV5-1 and TRBJ1-2, the complete variable domain reads KAGVTQTPRYLIKTRGQQVTLSCSPISGHRSVSWYQQTPGQGLQFLFEYFSETQRNKGNFPGRFSGRQFSNSRSEMNVSTLELGDSALYLCASSLAAGLNYGYTFGSGTRLTVV.

The chain has TRBV30 and TRBJ1-1, with D unresolved. Germline V gene data show CDR1 as GTSNPN and CDR2 as SVGIG (reference sequence). This CDR3 is 14 amino acids long. Trimming stripped 4 bases from V and 1 base from J, with 13 bases between. For the CDR3, the DNA is TGTGCCTGGATTACCCCTTTTGGGAACACTGAAGCTTTCTTT. Translating gives CAWITPFGNTEAFF.

The sample holds many counts of this clonotype. This rearrangement joins TRBV13 to TRBJ1-5; 7 nucleotides match TRBD1. There are 16 residues in the CDR3. Germline-derived CDR1 and CDR2 are PRHDT and FYEKMQ (reference sequence). V shed 4 bases, J shed 0 bases, and the junction held 6 bases outside the gene matches. This CDR3 reads CASSSRGRGSNQPQHF. The DNA for the CDR3 is TGTGCCAGCAGCTCGAGGGGGCGCGGTAGCAATCAGCCCCAGCATTTT.

CDR3 bases: TGTGCCAGCAGTTTTGGGGGCAGGGGTTTCTACGAGCAGTACTTC. It specifies CASSFGGRGFYEQYF. This chain uses TRBV12-3 or TRBV12-4 with TRBJ2-7; weak D call: TRBD1 (6 bases). V lost 3 bases and J 3 bases, leaving 15 bases between the germline ends. This CDR3 region has 15 residues.

This clonotype turned up a few times. The chain couples TRBV12-3 or TRBV12-4 to TRBJ1-3, with a possible D match to TRBD1 (5 bases). The CDR3 has 15 amino acids. Trimming removed 3 bases from V and 0 bases from J, with 9 bases in between. This CDR3 is CASSFTGYSGNTIYF. The CDR3 nucleotides are TGTGCCAGCAGTTTTACAGGCTACTCTGGAAACACCATATATTTT.

The chain couples TRBV19 to TRBJ2-5; 8 bases line up with TRBD1. CDR1 LNHDA and CDR2 SQIVND come from the germline V gene (reference sequence). The CDR3 loop spans 17 amino acids. V shed 1 base, J shed 1 base, and the junction held 8 bases outside the gene matches. In DNA, the CDR3 is TGTGCCAGTAGTATAGCGACACCGGACAGGGCCCAAGAGACCCAGTACTTC. Protein product: CASSIATPDRAQETQYF.

This clonotype was counted at least ten times. V is TRBV12-3 or TRBV12-4 and J is TRBJ2-5, with 7 bases identical to TRBD1. The CDR3 covers 15 residues. J gave up 3 bases and V 1 base, and 5 bases lay outside the gene matches. For the CDR3, the DNA is TGTGCCAGCAGTTTAGAGCCGCAGGGGGAAGAGACCCAGTACTTC. Protein product: CASSLEPQGEETQYF.

This chain connects TRBV20-1 to TRBJ1-5; D is unclear. The V gene's germline CDR1 is DFQATT and CDR2 SNEGSKA (reference sequence). The CDR3 loop spans 15 amino acids. V lost 0 bases and J lost 0, with 9 bases in between. The CDR3 bases are TGCAGTGCTAGAGATAAGGTTAATAGCAATCAGCCCCAGCATTTT. Translation gives CSARDKVNSNQPQHF.